The clone carrying this TCR beta chain has just one count. The sample comes from a study of blood T cell repertoires in COVID-19. Background on the study: Italy, Spain and the United States were the sources of the convalescent and acute COVID-19 samples.

Authors' data handling: Estimation of nucleated cell counts relied on the amplification of reference gene primers. Using immunoSEQ multiplex PCR, the repertoire was profiled, and TCRdb retains in-frame clones only, with some absent. That table furnishes V, J and clone size, whereas the DNA furnished D and trimming. Here the sample spans 50,000 or so clones, around 90% being singletons. This CDR3 region has 14 residues. The germline V and J ends were trimmed by 2 bases and 2 bases, with 11 bases remaining between them. Looked up from germline, CDR1 is SGDLS and CDR2 is YYNGEE. This TCR came from a man in his fifties with active COVID-19. Specimen: peripheral blood. The V gene is TRBV9, the J gene TRBJ2-7; TRBD2 is a possible D gene (6 bases). This chain's CDR3 is CASSVGGSAYEQYF. For the CDR3, the DNA is TGTGCCAGCAGCGTGGGGGGTTCGGCCTACGAGCAGTACTTC. The variable domain in full, with the rest retrieved from reference TRBV9 and TRBJ2-7, is DSGVTQTPKHLITATGQRVTLRCSPRSGDLSVYWYQQSLDQGLQFLIQYYNGEERAKGNILERFSAQQFPDLHSELNLSSLELGDSALYFCASSVGGSAYEQYFGPGTRLTVT.